This T cell receptor beta chain came from a study of blood T cell repertoires in COVID-19. Study in general: Sites across the United States, Italy and Spain contributed samples from acute and convalescent COVID-19. PBMCs, B-cell-depleted T cells, or T cells were the source of the cDNA or gDNA that made up the material.

This clone was recorded a few times. Authors' processing steps: Counts of nucleated cells, estimated from reference gene primer amplification, were obtained. TCRdb's copy holds only in-frame clones and misses some; the assay was immunoSEQ multiplex PCR. V and J calls and clone size are as listed in that table; D and trimming were resolved from the DNA. Among a few hundred thousand clones listed, about nine tenths were seen once. The CDR3 is 13 amino acids. Per germline, CDR1 SQVTM and CDR2 ANQGSEA. Trimming removed 4 bases from V and 5 bases from J; junction bases left unmatched: 6. Seattle patients were enrolled while actively infected and followed longitudinally.

The rearrangement joins TRBV29-1 to TRBJ1-1; TRBD1 aligns across 8 bases. The receptor comes from a woman in her sixties or seventies with COVID-19, enrolled during active disease. Sequences were obtained from peripheral blood. Here the CDR3 reads CSVGVQGATEAFF. The CDR3 region has the DNA TGCAGCGTTGGGGTGCAGGGGGCAACTGAAGCTTTCTTT. The full variable domain, its missing parts supplied by reference TRBV29-1 and TRBJ1-1, is SAVISQKPSRDICQRGTSLTIQCQVDSQVTMMFWYRQQPGQSLTLIATANQGSEATYESGFVIDKFPISRPNLTFSTLTVSNMSPEDSSIYLCSVGVQGATEAFFGQGTRLTVV.